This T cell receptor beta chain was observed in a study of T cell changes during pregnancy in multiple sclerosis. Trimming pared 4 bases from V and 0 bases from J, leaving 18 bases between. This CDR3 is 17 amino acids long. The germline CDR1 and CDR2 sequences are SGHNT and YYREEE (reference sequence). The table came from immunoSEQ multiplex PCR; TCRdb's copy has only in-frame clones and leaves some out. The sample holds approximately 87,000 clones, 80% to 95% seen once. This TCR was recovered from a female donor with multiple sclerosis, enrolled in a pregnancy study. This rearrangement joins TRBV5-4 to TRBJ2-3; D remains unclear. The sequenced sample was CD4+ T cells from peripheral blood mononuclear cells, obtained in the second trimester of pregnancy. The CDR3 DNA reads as TGTGCCAGCAGCATTGAGTCTTGGCAGGCTAGCACAGATACGCAGTATTTT. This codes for CASSIESWQASTDTQYF.